This TCR beta chain is drawn from a study of cytomegalovirus exposure and HLA in healthy donors. Study observations and caveats: Most TCR sequences were seen very rarely across donors, but some public TCRs occurred in many.

The CDR3 consists of 15 residues. Germline V lookup: CDR1 LGHNA, CDR2 YNFKEQ. V was cut by 2 bases and J by 2 bases, with 12 bases left in between. Profiling relied on immunoSEQ multiplex PCR, and the TCRdb table lists in-frame clones only, not all of them. The repertoire holds 80,000 to 100,000 clones, roughly 93% seen once, with about 1.9% in the top ten. These donors were members of the roughly 120-subject validation cohort, a group separate from the roughly 670-subject first cohort. This clone appeared once. Its antigen is currently unknown. The clonotype comes from a man aged 25-40 years in good health and CMV-seronegative. The sample comprised PBMCs. The chain uses TRBV4-2 and TRBJ1-2, with no clear D. The CDR3 protein is CASSQPSTANYGYTF. The CDR3 DNA sequence: TGTGCCAGCAGCCAACCCTCAACAGCCAACTATGGCTACACCTTC.